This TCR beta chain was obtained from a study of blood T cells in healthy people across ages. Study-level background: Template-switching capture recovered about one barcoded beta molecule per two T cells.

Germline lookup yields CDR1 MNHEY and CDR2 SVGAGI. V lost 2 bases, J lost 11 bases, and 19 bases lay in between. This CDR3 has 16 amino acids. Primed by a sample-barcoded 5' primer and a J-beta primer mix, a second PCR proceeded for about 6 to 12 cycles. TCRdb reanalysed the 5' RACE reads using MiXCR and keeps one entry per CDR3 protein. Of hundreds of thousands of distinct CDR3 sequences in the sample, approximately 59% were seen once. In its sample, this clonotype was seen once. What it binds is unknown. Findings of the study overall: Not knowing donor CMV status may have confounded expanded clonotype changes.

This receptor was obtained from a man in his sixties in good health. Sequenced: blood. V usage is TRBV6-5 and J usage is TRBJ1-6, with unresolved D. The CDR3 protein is CASSYGVGSRQAPLHF. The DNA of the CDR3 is TGTGCCAGCAGTTACGGCGTTGGATCTCGGCAAGCACCCCTCCACTTT.